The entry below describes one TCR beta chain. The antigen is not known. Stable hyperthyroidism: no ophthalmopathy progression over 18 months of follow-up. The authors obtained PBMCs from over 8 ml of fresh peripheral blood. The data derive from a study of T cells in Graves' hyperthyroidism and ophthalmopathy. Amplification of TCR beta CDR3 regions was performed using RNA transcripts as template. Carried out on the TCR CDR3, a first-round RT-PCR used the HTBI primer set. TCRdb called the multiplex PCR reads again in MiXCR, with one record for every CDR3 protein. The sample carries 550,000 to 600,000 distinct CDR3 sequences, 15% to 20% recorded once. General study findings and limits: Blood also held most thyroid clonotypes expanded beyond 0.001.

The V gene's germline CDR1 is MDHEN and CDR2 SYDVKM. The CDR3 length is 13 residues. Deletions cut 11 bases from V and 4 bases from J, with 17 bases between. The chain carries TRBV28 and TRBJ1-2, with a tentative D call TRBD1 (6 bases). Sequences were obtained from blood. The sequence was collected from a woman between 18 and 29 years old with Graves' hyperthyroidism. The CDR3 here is CAVKPGEGYGYTF. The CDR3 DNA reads TGTGCCGTCAAACCAGGGGAGGGCTATGGCTACACCTTC.